This entry is about one T cell receptor (beta chain). As yet, its antigen is unknown. The CDR3 has 15 amino acids. The germline gives CDR1 MNHNY, CDR2 SVGAGI (reference sequence). Trimming cost V 4 bases and J 4 bases, with 15 bases left between them. The sample originates from a study of beta chain features in type 1 diabetes. Points from the study as a whole: For Type 1 diabetes patients, all four CD4+ subsets carried TCRB CDR3s that were moderately but significantly shorter.

Expressed TCRB transcripts got sequenced, as all isolated RNA was reverse transcribed. Only in-frame clones appear in the TCRdb table, and some are missing; sequencing was by immunoSEQ multiplex PCR. The repertoire consists of 600,000 to 750,000 clones, with roughly an eighth occurring once and the leading ten covering 0.095% to 0.15%. This TCR derives from a man aged 25 to 40 with type 1 diabetes. The sample was naive CD4+ T cells from blood. V and J are TRBV6-6 and TRBJ2-3; D is possibly TRBD1 (5 bases). CDR3 DNA: TGTGCCAGCAGTTCCCAGGGAATCAGGGCAGATACGCAGTATTTT. It translates to CASSSQGIRADTQYF.